The 15 T cell receptor beta chains presented below share a single source sample, sequenced in a study of blood T cell repertoires in COVID-19. Repertoires were generated with immunoSEQ multiplex PCR, while TCRdb's copy carries only in-frame clones and drops some. The top ten clones hold 2.5% to 3% of a sample with around 360,000 clones, roughly 87% of them seen once. Sequencing used PBMCs or T cells enriched from blood (not recorded which). Source of these receptors: a woman aged 25 to 39 who had recovered from COVID-19.

The CDR3, as DNA: TGTGCCAGCAGTCGGACAGGTCTAGGGCCAAGCACAGATACGCAGTATTTT. It yields the protein CASSRTGLGPSTDTQYF. V and J are TRBV2 and TRBJ2-3; 7 nucleotides align to TRBD1. Germline V gene data show CDR1 as SNHLY and CDR2 as FYNNEI. The length of the CDR3 is 17 residues. Trimming at V came to 5 bases and at J to 0 bases, leaving 11 bases not matched to a gene.

This chain connects TRBV24-1 to TRBJ2-7; D ambiguous. Trimming shortened V by 5 bases and J by 3 bases, and 10 bases separated the two germline ends. The germline gives CDR1 KGHDR, CDR2 SFDVKD. The CDR3 extends over 13 amino acids. The CDR3 here is CATSVGSGYEQYF. The CDR3 DNA sequence: TGTGCCACCAGTGTTGGGTCGGGCTACGAGCAGTACTTC.

This clone was recorded only once. The chain recombines TRBV6-1 with TRBJ2-2; the D gene is possibly TRBD1 (5 bases). There are 16 residues in the CDR3. Trimming removed 3 bases at V and 1 base at J, with 12 bases between. Looked up from germline, CDR1 is MNHNS and CDR2 is SASEGT. DNA for the CDR3: TGTGCCAGCAGTGAGGGGCAGGGCGAGAACACCGGGGAGCTGTTTTTT. It is translated as CASSEGQGENTGELFF.

J is TRBJ1-1 and V is TRBV9; TRBD1 matches 9 bases. CDR1 is SGDLS, CDR2 YYNGEE, per germline. The J segment lost 7 bases and the V segment lost 4 bases, leaving 11 bases of the junction unmatched. The CDR3 sequence is 15 residues long. The chain's CDR3 is CASSPNPGTGFEAFF. The DNA for the CDR3 is TGTGCCAGCAGCCCGAACCCCGGGACAGGGTTTGAAGCTTTCTTT.

The V and J genes are TRBV19 and TRBJ2-1; maybe TRBD2 (7 bases). CDR1 and CDR2 from the germline V gene are LNHDA and SQIVND (reference sequence). There are 16 residues in the CDR3. V was pared by 7 bases and J by 3 bases, with 19 bases between. The CDR3 nucleotides read TGTGCCAGTACCCCCTCTCCGGGGGGCCTCTACAATGAGCAGTTCTTC. Encoded protein: CASTPSPGGLYNEQFF.

This clone has just one count. The gene calls are TRBV7-9 and TRBJ1-1; 7 nucleotides align to TRBD1. Germline V gene lookup returns CDR1 SEHNR and CDR2 FQNEAQ (reference sequence). This CDR3 is built from 12 residues. The V and J ends lost 4 bases and 11 bases, in that order; junction bases with no gene match: 7. This chain's CDR3 is CASSSETGVAFF. CDR3 nucleotide sequence: TGTGCCAGCAGCTCGGAAACAGGGGTGGCTTTCTTT.

This clone was seen only a few times. The gene calls are TRBV19 and TRBJ1-1, with 9 bases fitting TRBD1. The CDR3 loop spans 14 amino acids. The V gene's germline CDR1 is LNHDA and CDR2 SQIVND (reference sequence). After removal of 7 bases from V and 4 bases from J, the junction contained 7 bases not matched to a gene. The CDR3 region is CASKAGQGSTEAFF. For the CDR3, the DNA is TGTGCCAGTAAGGCTGGACAGGGGAGCACTGAAGCTTTCTTT.

V gene TRBV2 combines with J gene TRBJ1-5, with D unclear. V was shortened by 3 bases and J by 6 bases, with 9 bases between the two germline ends. The length of the CDR3 is 13 residues. Germline CDR1 reads SNHLY; CDR2 reads FYNNEI. CDR3: CASSEQVSQPQHF. In DNA, the CDR3 is TGTGCCAGCAGTGAGCAGGTCTCTCAGCCCCAGCATTTT. The entire variable domain, with the rest obtained from reference TRBV2 and TRBJ1-5, is as follows: EPEVTQTPSHQVTQMGQEVILRCVPISNHLYFYWYRQILGQKVEFLVSFYNNEISEKSEIFDDQFSVERPDGSNFTLKIRSTKLEDSAMYFCASSEQVSQPQHFGDGTRLSIL.

J is TRBJ2-7 and V is TRBV27, with a tentative D call TRBD2 (6 bases). The germline V and J ends were trimmed by 2 bases and 4 bases, with 12 bases remaining between them. The CDR3 has 14 amino acids. The V gene's germline CDR1 is MNHEY and CDR2 SMNVEV (reference sequence). The CDR3 loop reads CASSLGGRSYEQYF. In DNA, the CDR3 is TGTGCCAGCAGTTTAGGGGGGAGGTCGTACGAGCAGTACTTC.

The J gene is TRBJ2-1, the V gene TRBV11-3; TRBD2 is a possible D gene (5 bases). V dropped 1 base and J dropped 9 bases, with 13 bases sitting between them. CDR3 length equals 14 residues. The germline CDR1 and CDR2 sequences are SGHNT and YENEEA. The CDR3 DNA is TGTGCCAGCAGCTTAGTAGGCCGTGGGAGTGAGCAGTTCTTC. Translating gives CASSLVGRGSEQFF.

This rearrangement joins TRBV2 to TRBJ1-4; tentative D call: TRBD1 (6 bases). From germline, CDR1 is SNHLY and CDR2 FYNNEI. The CDR3 is 16 residues long. The V and J ends lost 2 bases and 5 bases respectively, with 15 bases between them. CDR3 protein: CASSETTGSKNEKLFF. CDR3 in DNA: TGTGCCAGCAGTGAAACGACAGGAAGCAAGAATGAAAAACTGTTTTTT.

This clone was found a few times. CDR3 loop: CATKAGNTEAFF. The DNA for the CDR3 is TGTGCCACCAAGGCGGGTAACACTGAAGCTTTCTTT. This chain joins TRBV15 and TRBJ1-1; no clear D gene. The germline V and J ends were trimmed by 7 bases and 2 bases, with 8 bases remaining between them. The V gene's germline CDR1 is LNHNV and CDR2 YYDKDF (reference sequence). The CDR3 sequence is 12 residues long.

The chain links TRBV25-1 to TRBJ2-2; perhaps TRBD2 as D (5 bases). From germline, CDR1 is MGHDK and CDR2 SYGVNS. The V and J ends lost 4 bases and 2 bases respectively, with 11 bases between them. This CDR3 contains 15 residues. Here the CDR3 DNA reads TGTGCCAGCAGTGCGAGGGATAGAAACACCGGGGAGCTGTTTTTT. This sequence encodes CASSARDRNTGELFF. The entire variable domain, with the rest obtained from reference TRBV25-1 and TRBJ2-2, is as follows: EADIYQTPRYLVIGTGKKITLECSQTMGHDKMYWYQQDPGMELHLIHYSYGVNSTEKGDLSSESTVSRIRTEHFPLTLESARPSHTSQYLCASSARDRNTGELFFGEGSRLTVL.

This clone was found many times. The V call is TRBV6-2 or TRBV6-3, the J call TRBJ2-2; possible D gene TRBD2, 5 bases. The germline CDR1 and CDR2 sequences are MNHEY and SVGEGT. The V and J ends lost 5 bases and 3 bases respectively, with 7 bases between them. This CDR3 contains 13 residues. CDR3: CASSQADTGELFF. DNA of the CDR3: TGTGCCAGCAGTCAAGCGGACACCGGGGAGCTGTTTTTT.

The V call is TRBV6-5, the J call TRBJ1-5; TRBD1 matches 7 bases. The CDR3 is made up of 15 amino acids. CDR1 and CDR2 (germline): MNHEY, SVGAGI. Trimming cost V 10 bases and J 0 bases; bases outside gene matches: 9. In nucleotides, the CDR3 is TGTGCCACCATGGGACAGCTTTATAGCAATCAGCCCCAGCATTTT. It specifies CATMGQLYSNQPQHF.